Listed here is a single T cell receptor beta chain. Its target is unknown. Attached unique molecular identifiers marked individual cDNA molecules. TCRdb redid the calling of the 5' RACE reads with MiXCR, one entry per CDR3 protein. The sample has around 110,000 distinct CDR3 sequences; 11% are singletons. The sample comes from a study of early T cells in non-severe SARS-CoV-2 infection. Study-wide context: Unsorted whole-blood RNA was sequenced in bulk, leaving chains unpaired. General study findings and limits: In VDJdb matching, anti-spike CD8 responses were favored while private and CD4 specificities went missing.

The CDR3 loop spans 15 amino acids. Germline V gene lookup returns CDR1 SGHTS and CDR2 YDEGEE. The V end lost 0 bases, the J end lost 4 bases, and 13 bases lay between the germline ends. This chain connects TRBV5-8 to TRBJ1-1, with a tentative D call TRBD1 (5 bases). The sequence was collected from an adult who was a healthcare worker with PCR-confirmed SARS-CoV-2 infection or an uninfected control (not recorded which). Sequenced material: whole blood. The CDR3: CASSLEGAVATEAFF. The CDR3 nucleotides read TGTGCCAGCAGCTTGGAAGGGGCCGTGGCCACTGAAGCTTTCTTT.